This T cell receptor beta chain was retrieved from a study of CD8+CD57+ T cells in acquired aplastic anemia. Looking at the study overall: CD4+ cell libraries from healthy donors averaged about 11 million reads.

Genomic DNA, serving as template, underwent TCR beta VDJ and CDR3 profiling. TCRdb recomputed calls from the reads with MiXCR, one row per CDR3 protein. This sample yields about 210,000 distinct CDR3 sequences, of which over 60% are seen a single time; approximately 30% belongs to the top ten. CDR1 SGDLS and CDR2 YYNGEE come from the germline V gene. The CDR3 length is 15 residues. Between the trimmed V and J ends, which lost 2 bases and 0 bases, there was a span of 12 bases. Material for sequencing was sorted CD4+, CD8+, or CD8+CD57+ T cells (not recorded which) from PBMCs. The V and J genes are TRBV9 and TRBJ2-7; a possible D gene is TRBD2 (6 bases). This receptor was obtained from a human donor in good health. DNA of the CDR3: TGTGCCAGCAGCGTTGGGGGGATAGGCTCCTACGAGCAGTACTTC. Translating it yields CASSVGGIGSYEQYF.